This TCR beta chain was obtained from a study of T-cell reconstitution after alpha-beta-depleted transplantation in children. Notes on the study in general: Reportedly, roughly two months post-transplant, alpha-beta T cells arose from several hundred expanded graft clones. One year after transplant, T-cell counts and diversity came mostly from newly produced T cells.

As for this clonotype: Its antigen is undetermined.

This CDR3 contains 17 residues. Germline CDR1 and CDR2: MDHEN and SYDVKM. Trimming left V 6 bases short and J 4 bases short, with 23 bases between. The TCRbeta library was prepared with unique molecular identifiers. A single record per CDR3 protein comes from TCRdb applying MiXCR to the PCR reads. The data hold fewer than 350,000 distinct CDR3 sequences, with around a tenth observed a single time. The receptor's source is a male patient aged 2 to 10 who had a stem cell transplant for chronic granulomatous disease, so the T cells may come from the graft donor. The J gene is TRBJ2-3, the V gene TRBV28; no reliable D call. The input for sequencing was peripheral blood, taken 180 days after TCRalphabeta/CD19-depleted stem cell transplant. Written as DNA, the CDR3 is TGTGCCAGCAGATCCTGGGCCGTCGGCGGCACACCAGATACGCAGTATTTT. Its protein is CASRSWAVGGTPDTQYF.